One and the same sample provided the 14 T cell receptor beta chains below, sequenced in a study of T cells expressing NK-cell markers. TCRdb re-called the 5' RACE reads and shows each CDR3 protein once, DNA omitted. This repertoire comprises 500,000 to 700,000 distinct CDR3 sequences; its ten largest clones make up about 3.6%. Sequencing was performed on blood T cells: a sorted CD56 or NKG2C T cell subset, CD4+ or CD8+ T cells, or bulk PBMC T cells (not recorded which). The receptors here all came from a man aged 18 to 30 in good health.

The V gene is TRBV28, the J gene TRBJ2-3; TCRdb indicates TRBD1, and absent DNA this call remains unverified. Germline V lookup: CDR1 MDHEN, CDR2 SYDVKM. This CDR3 contains 12 residues. The CDR3 sequence: CASSFVPIGQYF.

This rearrangement joins TRBV12-3 or TRBV12-4 to TRBJ1-2; TCRdb outputs TRBD1, but without DNA this stays unchecked. The CDR3 loop spans 16 amino acids. The CDR3 region is CASSRREQGPGYGYTF.

V is TRBV14 and J is TRBJ2-1; checking the TCRdb D call of TRBD2 is not possible without DNA. The CDR3 has 19 amino acids. Germline CDR1 and CDR2: SGHDN and FVKESK. The CDR3 reads CASSQDPGTAGDLQNEQFF.

The chain uses TRBV20-1 and TRBJ2-1; the D call from TCRdb, TRBD2, cannot be confirmed without DNA. The germline CDR1 and CDR2 sequences are DFQATT and SNEGSKA (reference sequence). The CDR3 consists of 19 residues. The CDR3 sequence: CSAIPLRGGRASSYNEQFF.

The V and J genes are TRBV7-8 and TRBJ1-2; TCRdb's D gene call, TRBD1, goes unchecked for lack of DNA. The CDR3 loop spans 16 amino acids. Germline V gene data show CDR1 as SGHVS and CDR2 as FQNEAQ. The chain's CDR3 is CASSSPPGQARGGYTF.

The chain recombines TRBV20-1 with TRBJ1-1; as DNA is missing, the TRBD1 call by TCRdb cannot be tested. Germline-derived CDR1 and CDR2 are DFQATT and SNEGSKA (reference sequence). CDR3 length equals 14 residues. CDR3 sequence: CSARERRGHTEAFF.

V usage is TRBV29-1 and J usage is TRBJ1-3. The germline CDR1 and CDR2 sequences are SQVTM and ANQGSEA. The CDR3 totals 13 residues. CDR3 amino acids: CSVGSNIGNTIYF.

The chain carries TRBV12-3 or TRBV12-4 and TRBJ2-1; TCRdb outputs TRBD1, but without DNA this stays unchecked. The CDR3 is 17 residues long. Here the CDR3 reads CASSRGRGTGVVNEQFF.

This sequence joins TRBV6-1 and TRBJ2-2; TCRdb selects TRBD1, and the lack of DNA leaves this call unchecked. This CDR3 is 15 amino acids long. Per the germline V gene, CDR1 is MNHNS and CDR2 is SASEGT. The CDR3 spells CAVLGRQGRTGELFF.

J is TRBJ1-1 and V is TRBV12-3 or TRBV12-4; absent DNA, TCRdb's TRBD1 call cannot be checked. This CDR3 spans 13 amino acids. CDR3: CASSGDRESKAFF.

The rearrangement links TRBV16 to TRBJ2-4; the TCRdb D gene call, TRBD1, has no DNA to confirm it. The V gene's germline CDR1 is KGHSY and CDR2 FQNENV. CDR3 size: 14 residues. CDR3 sequence: CASSQSATGNIQYF.

The chain is built from TRBV20-1 and TRBJ2-7; TCRdb indicates TRBD1, and absent DNA this call remains unverified. Germline CDR1 reads DFQATT; CDR2 reads SNEGSKA (reference sequence). The CDR3 consists of 15 residues. CDR3 loop: CSARSRDGWVYEQYF.

The J gene is TRBJ1-5, the V gene TRBV28; TCRdb calls TRBD1, which cannot be checked without DNA. The CDR3 totals 16 residues. Per germline, CDR1 MDHEN and CDR2 SYDVKM. CDR3 sequence reads: CASSLFPGRAKQPQHF.

V is TRBV6-5 and J is TRBJ1-1. Germline V gene lookup returns CDR1 MNHEY and CDR2 SVGAGI. The CDR3 totals 16 residues. CDR3 amino acids: CASSLPTGRKNTEAFF.